The 15 T cell receptor beta chains listed next were all sequenced from one sample in a study of T cell repertoires in aging, cancer and after chemotherapy. The template was genomic DNA from peripheral blood, not RNA. Multiplex touch-down PCR with TRB-A/B primers amplified rearranged V-D-J TRB sequences. From the multiplex PCR reads, TCRdb called clonotypes with MiXCR, one entry per CDR3 protein. The repertoire holds approximately 7,000 distinct CDR3 sequences, 30% seen once, with approximately 8% in the top ten. Sequencing was done on a sample of blood. These receptors were obtained from a human donor with a blood cancer.

This chain uses TRBV5-1 with TRBJ2-7; 8 bases map to TRBD1. Germline V gives CDR1 SGHRS, CDR2 YFSETQ. The CDR3 covers 16 residues. The J segment lost 4 bases and the V segment lost 1 base, leaving 10 bases of the junction unmatched. The CDR3 nucleotides are TGCGCCAGCAGCTTGTTCTACGTAACAGGGGGGTACGAGCAGTACTTC. It yields the protein CASSLFYVTGGYEQYF.

This clonotype has only a few counts. The chain joins TRBV6-1 to TRBJ2-1; 12 positions agree with TRBD2. Unmatched junction bases numbered 5, after V lost 6 bases and J lost 5 bases. This CDR3 comprises 15 residues. From germline, CDR1 is MNHNS and CDR2 SASEGT. Here the CDR3 reads CASSRLAGGDNEQFF. CDR3 sequence (DNA): TGTGCCAGCAGCCGGCTAGCGGGGGGGGACAATGAGCAGTTCTTC.

Judged by abundance, this clonotype is medium-sized. The rearrangement joins TRBV7-6 to TRBJ2-5; D is unresolved. CDR1 is SGHVS, CDR2 FNYEAQ, per germline. Trimming removed 1 base at V and 1 base at J, with 4 bases between. The CDR3 extends over 13 amino acids. The DNA of the CDR3 is TGTGCCAGCAGCTTAGGGTTCCAAGAGACCCAGTACTTC. Amino acids: CASSLGFQETQYF.

The rearrangement joins TRBV4-2 to TRBJ2-2; D is uncertain. Trimming pared 4 bases from V and 2 bases from J, leaving 11 bases between. CDR1 LGHNA and CDR2 YNFKEQ come from the germline V gene. This CDR3 spans 15 amino acids. CDR3 nucleotides: TGTGCCAGCAGCCTACGAGGAGATAACACCGGGGAGCTGTTTTTT. This gives the protein CASSLRGDNTGELFF.

With respect to this clonotype: The junction and the germline gene differ at one end; a read error may be behind it. The gene calls are TRBV6-5 and TRBJ2-7; TRBD1 aligns across 8 bases. From germline, CDR1 is MNHEY and CDR2 SVGAGI. The CDR3 is 14 residues long. DNA of the CDR3: TGTGCCAGCAGTTTTGGACAGGGTTCCTACAAGCAGTACTTC. Its translation is CASSFGQGSYKQYF.

J is TRBJ2-1 and V is TRBV6-4; 8 nucleotides align to TRBD2. Losses at the gene ends were 6 bases for V and 5 bases for J; bases not matched to a gene: 9. In germline, CDR1 is MRHNA, CDR2 SNTAGT. CDR3 length: 15 residues. This CDR3 is CASSEESGGNNEQFF. The CDR3, as DNA: TGTGCCAGCAGCGAGGAGAGCGGGGGAAACAATGAGCAGTTCTTC.

The chain couples TRBV7-9 to TRBJ2-5; TRBD1 matches at 9 bases. This CDR3 has 15 amino acids. Unmatched junction bases numbered 8, after V lost 5 bases and J lost 4 bases. The germline V gene has CDR1 SEHNR and CDR2 FQNEAQ (reference sequence). The CDR3: CASSPRGGQGETQYF. In DNA form, the CDR3 reads TGTGCCAGCAGCCCACGTGGGGGACAGGGAGAGACCCAGTACTTC.

This clonotype showed up just a few times. This chain links TRBV7-9 with TRBJ1-2; D perhaps matches TRBD1 (5 bases). V lost 4 bases and J lost 0, with 9 bases in between. The CDR3 contains 14 residues. Per germline, CDR1 SEHNR and CDR2 FQNEAQ (reference sequence). The DNA of the CDR3 is TGTGCCAGCAGCTCAGGGAATTCTAACTATGGCTACACCTTC. Its protein is CASSSGNSNYGYTF.

This chain uses TRBV6-5 with TRBJ1-1; D call uncertain. Looked up from germline, CDR1 is MNHEY and CDR2 is SVGAGI. The CDR3 spans 12 residues. Trimming took off 6 bases at V and 2 bases at J, with 7 bases between the two ends. Here the CDR3 reads CASRDLNTEAFF. As DNA, the CDR3 is TGTGCCAGCAGGGATCTTAACACTGAAGCTTTCTTT.

The CDR3, as DNA: TGTGCCAGCAGCTTTAGGCGGGGATGGAATTCACCCCTCCACTTT. Protein: CASSFRRGWNSPLHF. The chain recombines TRBV5-6 with TRBJ1-6; D remains unclear. The CDR3 is 15 amino acids. CDR1 SGHDT and CDR2 YYEEEE come from the germline V gene. Between the trimmed V and J ends, which lost 2 bases and 7 bases, there was a span of 13 bases.

This clonotype counts as medium-sized. The gene calls are TRBV6-1 and TRBJ2-3, with 12 bases identical to TRBD2. Germline V gene lookup returns CDR1 MNHNS and CDR2 SASEGT. This CDR3 has 15 amino acids. V dropped 4 bases and J dropped 6; count of bases not matched to a gene: 5. CDR3 DNA sequence: TGTGCCAGCAGTGGAACTAGCGGGGGGTCGGATACGCAGTATTTT. It translates to CASSGTSGGSDTQYF.

The chain has TRBV29-1 and TRBJ2-5; D is ambiguous. Trimming pared 7 bases from V and 1 base from J, leaving 10 bases between. Germline V gene sequence: CDR1 SQVTM, CDR2 ANQGSEA. The CDR3 spans 12 residues. For the CDR3, the DNA is TGCAGCGGTGGACCCTCCCAAGAGACCCAGTACTTC. Encoded protein: CSGGPSQETQYF.

This clonotype was seen only once. The V gene is TRBV19, the J gene TRBJ1-2; 11 bases are a match to TRBD1. The CDR3 runs 13 residues. The germline gives CDR1 LNHDA, CDR2 SQIVND (reference sequence). V was clipped by 9 bases and J by 6 bases; unmatched bases: 6. CDR3 sequence reads: CASRGTGGHGYTF. The CDR3, as DNA: TGTGCCAGCAGAGGGACAGGGGGTCATGGCTACACCTTC.

As to this clonotype: Sequence at one end of the junction differs from germline and may be a read error. The rearrangement joins TRBV5-1 to TRBJ2-5, with 8 nucleotides matching TRBD1. Per germline, CDR1 SGHRS and CDR2 YFSETQ. The length of the CDR3 is 14 residues. Here the CDR3 reads CASSLTGVDETQYF. The CDR3, as DNA: TGTGCCAGCAGCTTGACAGGGGTGGATGAGACCCAGTACTTC. Together with reference TRBV5-1 and TRBJ2-5, the CDR3 gives the full variable domain: KAGVTQTPRYLIKTRGQQVTLSCSPISGHRSVSWYQQTPGQGLQFLFEYFSETQRNKGNFPGRFSGRQFSNSRSEMNVSTLELGDSALYLCASSLTGVDETQYFGPGTRLLVL.

This chain uses TRBV12-3 or TRBV12-4 with TRBJ2-7; 9 nucleotides agree with TRBD1. The V gene end was trimmed by 5 bases and the J gene end by 3 bases; junction bases not matched to a gene: 5. The CDR3 totals 14 residues. CDR3: CASSLGTGRYEQYF. Written as DNA, the CDR3 is TGTGCCAGCAGTCTCGGGACAGGGCGCTACGAGCAGTACTTC.